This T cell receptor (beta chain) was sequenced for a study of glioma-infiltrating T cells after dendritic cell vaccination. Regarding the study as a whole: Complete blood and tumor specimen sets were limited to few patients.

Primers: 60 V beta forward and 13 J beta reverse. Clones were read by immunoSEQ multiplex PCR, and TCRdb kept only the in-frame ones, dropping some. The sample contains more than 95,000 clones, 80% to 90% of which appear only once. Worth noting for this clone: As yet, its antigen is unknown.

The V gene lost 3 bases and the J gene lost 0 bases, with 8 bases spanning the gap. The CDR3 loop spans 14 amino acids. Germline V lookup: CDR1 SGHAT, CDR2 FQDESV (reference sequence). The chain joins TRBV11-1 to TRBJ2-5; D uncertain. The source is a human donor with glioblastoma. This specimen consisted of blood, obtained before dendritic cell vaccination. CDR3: CASSFRLDQETQYF. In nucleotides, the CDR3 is TGTGCCAGCAGCTTCAGACTGGACCAAGAGACCCAGTACTTC.